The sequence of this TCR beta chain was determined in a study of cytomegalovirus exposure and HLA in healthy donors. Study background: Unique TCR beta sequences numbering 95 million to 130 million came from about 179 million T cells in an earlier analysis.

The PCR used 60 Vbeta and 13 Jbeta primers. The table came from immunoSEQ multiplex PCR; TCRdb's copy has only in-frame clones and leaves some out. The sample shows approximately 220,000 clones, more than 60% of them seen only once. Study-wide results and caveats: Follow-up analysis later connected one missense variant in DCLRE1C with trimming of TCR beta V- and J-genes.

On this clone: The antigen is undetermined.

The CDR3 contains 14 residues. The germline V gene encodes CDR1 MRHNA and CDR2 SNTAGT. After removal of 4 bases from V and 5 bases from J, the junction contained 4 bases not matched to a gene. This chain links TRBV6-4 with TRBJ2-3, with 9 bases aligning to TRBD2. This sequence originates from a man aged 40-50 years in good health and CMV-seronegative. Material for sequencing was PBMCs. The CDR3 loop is CASSVAGDGDTQYF. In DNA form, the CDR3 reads TGTGCCAGCAGTGTAGCGGGAGATGGAGATACGCAGTATTTT.